This TCR beta chain was obtained from a study of blood T cell repertoires in COVID-19. Study as a whole: T cells, B-cell-depleted T cells, or PBMCs provided the cDNA or gDNA that served as material.

The authors' processing: How many nucleated cells were present was estimated from reference gene primer amplification. Clones were sequenced by immunoSEQ multiplex PCR, and TCRdb holds only the in-frame ones, with some missing. The V and J calls and clone size were taken over from that table, and D and trimming were inferred from the DNA. The repertoire has roughly 120,000 clones, roughly four fifths of them found once; the top ten carry 6%. V trimming: 6 bases; J trimming: 2 bases; junction bases outside the gene matches: 5. The germline gives CDR1 SGHVS, CDR2 FQNEAQ. The CDR3 runs to 15 residues. Seattle patients were enrolled during active infection and followed longitudinally.

The sequenced sample consisted of peripheral blood. The clonotype originates from a man older than 75 with COVID-19, enrolled during active disease. This chain connects TRBV7-8 to TRBJ2-7; TRBD2 matches at 12 bases. In nucleotides, the CDR3 is TGTGCCAGCAGTTTCGGACTAGCGGGGCCCTACGAGCAGTACTTC. Translated, it gives CASSFGLAGPYEQYF. Using reference TRBV7-8 and TRBJ2-7 for the parts outside the CDR3, the full variable domain is GAGVSQSPRYKVAKRGQDVALRCDPISGHVSLFWYQQALGQGPEFLTYFQNEAQLDKSGLPSDRFFAERPEGSVSTLKIQRTQQEDSAVYLCASSFGLAGPYEQYFGPGTRLTVT.